These 30 T cell receptor beta chains share one sample of origin, sequenced in a study of cytomegalovirus exposure and HLA in healthy donors. PCR was performed using 60 Vbeta and 13 Jbeta primers. TCRdb keeps only in-frame clones here, not all; method: immunoSEQ multiplex PCR. The ten most abundant clones cover around 1.7% of a sample with approximately 150,000 clones. Source material: PBMCs. These receptors all come from a woman between 50 and 59 years old in good health and CMV-seronegative.

The CDR3 bases are TGTGCCAGCAGTCCCAGGGGAAGCAATCAGCCCCAGCATTTT. Its protein product is CASSPRGSNQPQHF. The chain has TRBV6-6 and TRBJ1-5, with D maybe TRBD1 (6 bases). From germline, CDR1 is MNHNY and CDR2 SVGAGI (reference sequence). CDR3 size: 14 residues. Trimming left V 5 bases short and J 1 base short, with 9 bases between.

This chain connects TRBV5-6 to TRBJ2-7; D not certain. With 0 bases removed from V and 4 bases from J, the gap between germline ends came to 8 bases. The CDR3 is 13 amino acids. Germline V gene lookup returns CDR1 SGHDT and CDR2 YYEEEE. The CDR3 coding sequence is TGTGCCAGCAGCTTGGGATTAGTGTACGAGCAGTACTTC. This translates into CASSLGLVYEQYF.

The CDR3 sequence: CASSTGTSGDEQFF. DNA for the CDR3: TGTGCCAGCAGCACCGGGACTAGCGGTGATGAGCAGTTCTTC. J is TRBJ2-1 and V is TRBV11-3; TRBD2 aligns across 11 bases. The CDR3 extends over 14 amino acids. Per the germline V gene, CDR1 is SGHNT and CDR2 is YENEEA. With V trimmed by 5 bases and J by 8 bases, 5 bases remained unmatched.

The chain is built from TRBV7-8 and TRBJ1-2; 7 bases match TRBD1. CDR1 is SGHVS and CDR2 is FQNEAQ in the germline V gene. J was trimmed by 6 bases and V by 3 bases; bases with no gene match: 10. This CDR3 is built from 15 residues. The CDR3 protein is CASSFLRGEPNGYTF. Written as DNA, the CDR3 is TGTGCCAGCAGCTTCCTCAGGGGGGAACCGAATGGCTACACCTTC.

The chain employs TRBV4-1 and TRBJ1-5; D unresolved. CDR1 MGHRA and CDR2 YSYEKL come from the germline V gene. With 3 bases removed from V and 2 bases from J, the gap between germline ends came to 14 bases. The CDR3 totals 16 residues. The CDR3 region is CASSQHGYERNQPQHF. The CDR3 bases are TGCGCCAGCAGCCAGCACGGGTACGAACGCAATCAGCCCCAGCATTTT.

This rearrangement joins TRBV5-1 to TRBJ2-1; TRBD1 matches at 9 bases. V was pared by 0 bases and J by 1 base, with 8 bases of the junction left unmatched. The CDR3 contains 18 residues. Germline values: CDR1 SGHRS, CDR2 YFSETQ. CDR3 amino acids: CASSLAPLDRGSYNEQFF. The DNA of the CDR3 is TGCGCCAGCAGCTTGGCCCCTTTGGACAGGGGTTCCTACAATGAGCAGTTCTTC.

The genes are TRBV5-6 and TRBJ1-1; 9 positions match TRBD1. V shed 0 bases, J shed 5 bases, and the junction held 5 bases outside the gene matches. The CDR3 has 15 residues. The germline CDR1 and CDR2 sequences are SGHDT and YYEEEE. Here the CDR3 reads CASSLEGQGWTEAFF. CDR3 nucleotide sequence: TGTGCCAGCAGCTTGGAGGGACAGGGTTGGACTGAAGCTTTCTTT. The entire variable domain, with the rest obtained from reference TRBV5-6 and TRBJ1-1, is as follows: DAGVTQSPTHLIKTRGQQVTLRCSPKSGHDTVSWYQQALGQGPQFIFQYYEEEERQRGNFPDRFSGHQFPNYSSELNVNALLLGDSALYLCASSLEGQGWTEAFFGQGTRLTVV.

The chain joins TRBV18 to TRBJ2-7, with D perhaps matching TRBD1 (5 bases). The CDR3 sequence is 16 residues long. Germline V gene data show CDR1 as KGHSH and CDR2 as LQKENI. The ends were cut back, 8 bases at V and 0 bases at J, with 20 bases in the middle. Here the CDR3 reads CASALLPGPPSYEQYF. Here the CDR3 DNA reads TGTGCCAGCGCACTACTGCCAGGGCCCCCCTCCTACGAGCAGTACTTC.

The rearrangement uses TRBV5-4 and TRBJ1-4, with D hard to call. CDR3 size: 14 residues. V lost 4 bases to trimming and J lost 6 bases, with 13 bases between them. Germline CDR1 and CDR2: SGHNT and YYREEE (reference sequence). This CDR3 is CASSAGPGDEKLFF. In DNA form, the CDR3 reads TGTGCCAGCAGCGCAGGTCCGGGAGATGAAAAACTGTTTTTT.

This chain joins TRBV7-6 and TRBJ2-1; D gene uncertain. The CDR3 runs to 13 residues. The V gene lost 5 bases and the J gene lost 2 bases, with 7 bases spanning the gap. Germline CDR1 reads SGHVS; CDR2 reads FNYEAQ. In DNA, the CDR3 is TGTGCCAGCAGCCCAGGTCCCTACAATGAGCAGTTCTTC. This translates into CASSPGPYNEQFF.

The genes are TRBV19 and TRBJ2-7, with a weak D call TRBD1 (5 bases). Per germline, CDR1 LNHDA and CDR2 SQIVND (reference sequence). The CDR3 has 14 residues. Trimming stripped 5 bases from V and 0 bases from J, with 11 bases between. CDR3 nucleotide sequence: TGTGCCAGTAGTGGCTCAGGGATCTCCTACGAGCAGTACTTC. This gives the protein CASSGSGISYEQYF.

The chain is built from TRBV2 and TRBJ1-6, with 7 bases fitting TRBD1. CDR3 length: 15 residues. Trimming removed 7 bases from V and 8 bases from J; junction bases left unmatched: 11. Germline V gene sequence: CDR1 SNHLY, CDR2 FYNNEI. The CDR3 coding sequence is TGTGCCAGCACTATGCGCAGGGGGTTGGATTCACCCCTCCACTTT. Translated, it gives CASTMRRGLDSPLHF. Filled out from reference TRBV2 and TRBJ1-6, the complete variable domain reads EPEVTQTPSHQVTQMGQEVILRCVPISNHLYFYWYRQILGQKVEFLVSFYNNEISEKSEIFDDQFSVERPDGSNFTLKIRSTKLEDSAMYFCASTMRRGLDSPLHFGNGTRLTVT.

V is TRBV5-1 and J is TRBJ2-2; tentative D call: TRBD1 (6 bases). This CDR3 has 16 residues. Trimming cost V 0 bases and J 6 bases, with 15 bases left between them. Per germline, CDR1 SGHRS and CDR2 YFSETQ. CDR3 amino acids: CASSLALRGGPGELFF. CDR3 in DNA: TGCGCCAGCAGCTTGGCCCTCAGGGGCGGCCCCGGGGAGCTGTTTTTT.

The rearrangement uses TRBV30 and TRBJ2-1, with TRBD2 matching over 7 bases. CDR1 and CDR2 from the germline V gene are GTSNPN and SVGIG (reference sequence). V was clipped by 3 bases and J by 7 bases; unmatched bases: 12. This CDR3 is built from 15 residues. CDR3 DNA sequence: TGTGCCTGGAGCCGACTATCGGGGGGATCTAATGAGCAGTTCTTC. As protein: CAWSRLSGGSNEQFF.

The genes are TRBV5-1 and TRBJ2-2; 9 nucleotides align to TRBD2. The CDR3 has 14 amino acids. J was trimmed by 8 bases and V by 6 bases; bases with no gene match: 8. Germline-derived CDR1 and CDR2 are SGHRS and YFSETQ. The CDR3 is CASTVAGAQGELFF. In DNA form, the CDR3 reads TGCGCCAGCACTGTAGCGGGGGCCCAGGGGGAGCTGTTTTTT.

This sequence joins TRBV7-9 and TRBJ1-6; D may be TRBD1 (6 bases). CDR1 is SEHNR, CDR2 FQNEAQ, per germline (reference sequence). Deletions cut 1 base from V and 14 bases from J, with 12 bases between. The CDR3 has 13 amino acids. The CDR3 here is CASSLEGGGALHF. CDR3 bases: TGTGCCAGCAGCTTAGAGGGGGGGGGAGCCCTCCACTTT.

V usage is TRBV2 and J usage is TRBJ1-4; D may be TRBD1 (6 bases). This CDR3 is 15 amino acids long. Trimming left V 6 bases short and J 0 bases short, with 11 bases between. From germline, CDR1 is SNHLY and CDR2 FYNNEI. Written as DNA, the CDR3 is TGTGCCAGCAGCCCACAGGGAGCAACTAATGAAAAACTGTTTTTT. This codes for CASSPQGATNEKLFF.

This chain connects TRBV2 to TRBJ2-7, with 8 nucleotides matching TRBD1. The germline V gene has CDR1 SNHLY and CDR2 FYNNEI. J was trimmed by 6 bases and V by 5 bases; bases with no gene match: 6. This CDR3 contains 13 residues. The CDR3 spells CASSFGQGTEQYF. CDR3 nucleotides: TGTGCCAGCAGTTTTGGACAGGGTACCGAGCAGTACTTC.

The chain combines TRBV12-5 with TRBJ1-5; a weak D match, TRBD1 (6 bases). With 1 base removed from V and 0 bases from J, the gap between germline ends came to 22 bases. The CDR3 extends over 20 amino acids. From germline, CDR1 is LGHNT and CDR2 FRNRAP. CDR3 sequence: CASGLDHYFRDKNSNQPQHF. DNA for the CDR3: TGTGCTAGTGGTTTGGATCATTACTTCCGGGACAAGAATAGCAATCAGCCCCAGCATTTT.

V and J are TRBV18 and TRBJ1-2, with D possibly matching TRBD1 (6 bases). Trimming stripped 3 bases from V and 7 bases from J, with 12 bases between. The CDR3 covers 13 residues. Germline V gene data show CDR1 as KGHSH and CDR2 as LQKENI. CDR3: CASSPERGTGYTF. Written as DNA, the CDR3 is TGTGCCAGCTCACCGGAAAGGGGGACTGGCTACACCTTC.

The genes are TRBV19 and TRBJ1-1; D perhaps matches TRBD1 (6 bases). CDR3 length equals 13 residues. Germline-derived CDR1 and CDR2 are LNHDA and SQIVND (reference sequence). CDR3 amino acids: CAFSGHLNTEAFF. CDR3 nucleotide sequence: TGTGCTTTCTCGGGACATTTGAACACTGAAGCTTTCTTT.

This sequence joins TRBV4-2 and TRBJ1-1; a weak D match, TRBD1 (5 bases). Germline CDR1 reads LGHNA; CDR2 reads YNFKEQ. The CDR3 covers 13 residues. V lost 1 base, J lost 5 bases, and 8 bases lay in between. CDR3 nucleotides: TGTGCCAGCAGCCAAGCAGGGTGGACTGAAGCTTTCTTT. This translates into CASSQAGWTEAFF.

V usage is TRBV6-5 and J usage is TRBJ2-7, with 8 bases identical to TRBD1. The CDR3 runs to 12 residues. From germline, CDR1 is MNHEY and CDR2 SVGAGI. J gave up 5 bases and V 4 bases, and 1 base lay outside the gene matches. CDR3 DNA: TGTGCCAGCAGTTGGACAGGGAACGAGCAGTACTTC. This sequence encodes CASSWTGNEQYF.

CDR3 protein: CASSQVLGSYNEQFF. DNA for the CDR3: TGTGCCAGCAGCCAGGTCCTCGGCTCCTACAATGAGCAGTTCTTC. The rearrangement uses TRBV4-2 and TRBJ2-1; the D is unclear. The V and J ends lost 3 bases and 0 bases respectively, with 9 bases between them. Germline-derived CDR1 and CDR2 are LGHNA and YNFKEQ. This CDR3 is 15 amino acids long.

The V gene is TRBV6-5, the J gene TRBJ1-1; D remains ambiguous. Germline lookup yields CDR1 MNHEY and CDR2 SVGAGI. Trimming left V 7 bases short and J 3 bases short, with 12 bases between. The CDR3 is 13 amino acids. CDR3 sequence (DNA): TGTGCCAGCACCGCAGGATTTGACACTGAAGCTTTCTTT. This translates into CASTAGFDTEAFF.

This chain uses TRBV30 with TRBJ1-2; D unclear. The CDR3 length is 12 residues. Germline V gene lookup returns CDR1 GTSNPN and CDR2 SVGIG (reference sequence). Trimming pared 0 bases from V and 8 bases from J, leaving 10 bases between. The CDR3 DNA is TGTGCCTGGAGTGTAAGCGGTCGGGGCTACACCTTC. Translated: CAWSVSGRGYTF.

The gene calls are TRBV6-1 and TRBJ2-7, with a weak D call TRBD1 (6 bases). In germline, CDR1 is MNHNS, CDR2 SASEGT. V lost 7 bases to trimming and J lost 2 bases, with 12 bases between them. This CDR3 spans 13 amino acids. CDR3: CASTTGSAYEQYF. DNA of the CDR3: TGTGCCAGCACTACAGGGAGCGCCTACGAGCAGTACTTC.

The chain couples TRBV30 to TRBJ1-1; D gene ambiguous. Germline CDR1 is GTSNPN and CDR2 is SVGIG (reference sequence). This CDR3 is built from 13 residues. The germline V and J ends were trimmed by 1 base and 1 base, with 7 bases remaining between them. CDR3 in amino acids: CAWSADTNTEAFF. As DNA, the CDR3 is TGTGCCTGGAGTGCAGACACGAACACTGAAGCTTTCTTT. The whole variable domain, filled in from reference TRBV30 and TRBJ1-1, reads SQTIHQWPATLVQPVGSPLSLECTVEGTSNPNLYWYRQAAGRGLQLLFYSVGIGQISSEVPQNLSASRPQDRQFILSSKKLLLSDSGFYLCAWSADTNTEAFFGQGTRLTVV.

The chain links TRBV28 to TRBJ1-5, with TRBD1 as a possible D gene (6 bases). The CDR3 has 15 residues. The V gene's germline CDR1 is MDHEN and CDR2 SYDVKM. Trimming pared 7 bases from V and 1 base from J, leaving 14 bases between. This chain's CDR3 is CASTVGTPSNQPQHF. In DNA form, the CDR3 reads TGTGCCAGCACCGTAGGGACACCAAGCAATCAGCCCCAGCATTTT.

The CDR3 DNA is TGTGCCAGTAGCCCCTGGCCGGGAGACAATGAGCAGTTCTTC. Protein sequence: CASSPWPGDNEQFF. J is TRBJ2-1 and V is TRBV19, with a tentative D call TRBD2 (6 bases). With 6 bases removed from V and 5 bases from J, the gap between germline ends came to 14 bases. CDR1 is LNHDA, CDR2 SQIVND, per germline (reference sequence). The CDR3 extends over 14 amino acids.